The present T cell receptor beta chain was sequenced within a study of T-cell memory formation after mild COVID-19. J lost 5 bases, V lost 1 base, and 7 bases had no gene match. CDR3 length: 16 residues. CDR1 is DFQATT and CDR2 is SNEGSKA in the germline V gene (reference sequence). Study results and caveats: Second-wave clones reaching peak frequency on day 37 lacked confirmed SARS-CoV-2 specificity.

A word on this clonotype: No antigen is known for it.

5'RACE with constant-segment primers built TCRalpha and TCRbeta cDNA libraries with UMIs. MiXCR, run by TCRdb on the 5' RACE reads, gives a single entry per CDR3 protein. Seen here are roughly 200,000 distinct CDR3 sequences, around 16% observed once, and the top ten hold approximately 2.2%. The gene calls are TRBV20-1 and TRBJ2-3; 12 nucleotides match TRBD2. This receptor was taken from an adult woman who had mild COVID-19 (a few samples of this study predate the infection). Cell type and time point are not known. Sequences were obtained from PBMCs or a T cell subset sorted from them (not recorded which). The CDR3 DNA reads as TGCAGTGCTAGAGCCCCCCTAGCGGGGGGGGTAGATACGCAGTATTTT. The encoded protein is CSARAPLAGGVDTQYF.